This TCR beta chain was captured in a study of regulatory T cells in long-lasting Graves disease. Study-wide results and caveats: Persistent disease was characterized by preferential usage of TRBV28, TRBJ1-2 and TRBJ2-5. Reduced TCR diversity was observed in persistent Graves' patients versus newly diagnosed patients. Persistent patients shared under 3,000 public clonotypes among themselves. Newly diagnosed patients shared fewer, at 900 to 1,000.

Time point defined: persistent/refractory GD, antithyroid drugs over 5 years with positive TRAb. PBMC RNA served as the TCR library source. This clonotype was picked up a small number of times. Its target is not known. HTBI primers from iRepertoire and Arm-PCR of CDR3 regions yielded the TCR beta libraries. TCRdb re-called the multiplex PCR reads through MiXCR, storing one row per CDR3 protein. The profile shows some 450,000 distinct CDR3 sequences, about a quarter of them singletons. The germline gives CDR1 MNHNS, CDR2 SASEGT. The V and J ends lost 7 bases and 0 bases respectively, with 6 bases between them. CDR3 length: 12 amino acids.

This TCR derives from a female donor with Graves disease. The starting material was peripheral blood mononuclear cells (PBMCs), obtained when the disease was refractory, from a patient treated with antithyroid drugs. The J gene is TRBJ1-1, the V gene TRBV6-1; D is uncertain. DNA for the CDR3: TGTGCCAGCACGGGAGTGAACACTGAAGCTTTCTTT. Its protein is CASTGVNTEAFF.